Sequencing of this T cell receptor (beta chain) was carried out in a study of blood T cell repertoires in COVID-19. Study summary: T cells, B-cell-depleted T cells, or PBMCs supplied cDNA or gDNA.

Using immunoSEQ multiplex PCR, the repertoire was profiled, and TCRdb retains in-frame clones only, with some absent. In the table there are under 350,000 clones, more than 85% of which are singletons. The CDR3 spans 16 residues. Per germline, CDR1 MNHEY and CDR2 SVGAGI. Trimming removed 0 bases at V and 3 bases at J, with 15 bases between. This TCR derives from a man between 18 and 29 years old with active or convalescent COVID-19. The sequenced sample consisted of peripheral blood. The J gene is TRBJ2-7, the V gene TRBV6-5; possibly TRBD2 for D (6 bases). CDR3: CASSYSHGGGDYEQYF. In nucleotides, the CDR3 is TGTGCCAGCAGTTACTCCCACGGGGGAGGAGACTACGAGCAGTACTTC.